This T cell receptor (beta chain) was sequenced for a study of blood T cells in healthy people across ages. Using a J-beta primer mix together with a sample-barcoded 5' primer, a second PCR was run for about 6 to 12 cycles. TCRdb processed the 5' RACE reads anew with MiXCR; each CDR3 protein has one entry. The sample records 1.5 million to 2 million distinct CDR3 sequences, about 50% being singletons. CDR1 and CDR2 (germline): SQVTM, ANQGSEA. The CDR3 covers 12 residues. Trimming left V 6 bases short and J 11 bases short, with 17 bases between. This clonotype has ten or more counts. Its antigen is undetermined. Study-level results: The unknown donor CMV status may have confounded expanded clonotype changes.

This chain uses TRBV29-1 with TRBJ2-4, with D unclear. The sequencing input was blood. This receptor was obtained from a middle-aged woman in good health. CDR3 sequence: CSVDLVLRVQYF. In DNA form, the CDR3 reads TGCAGCGTCGATCTAGTCCTCCGGGTTCAGTACTTC.